A single T cell receptor (beta chain) is shown here with its context. The antigen remains undetermined. This sample is part of a study of identifying expanded T cells in peripheral blood. Findings and limits, study-wide: Over two and four weeks, about 15 and 19 clones changed, versus around 1.3 between replicates. Clone count variance between roughly 2-week samples rose with total template count.

Healthy donors had no documented immune events, such as infections, while sampled. Data came from immunoSEQ multiplex PCR; TCRdb stores just in-frame clones and leaves some out. The sample consists of nearly 60,000 clones, over 85% of them appearing once. This CDR3 has 17 residues. Germline values: CDR1 SNHLY, CDR2 FYNNEI. V dropped 4 bases and J dropped 7; count of bases not matched to a gene: 18. The TCR was taken from a person aged 18 to 75 in good health. The chain recombines TRBV2 with TRBJ2-7; 8 positions match TRBD1. The sequenced sample was blood. As DNA, the CDR3 is TGTGCCAGCAGTGCGGTTTGGCCTGACAGGGGCGCAGGGGAGCAGTACTTC. Its protein is CASSAVWPDRGAGEQYF. Looking up the rest from reference TRBV2 and TRBJ2-7 gives the full variable domain: EPEVTQTPSHQVTQMGQEVILRCVPISNHLYFYWYRQILGQKVEFLVSFYNNEISEKSEIFDDQFSVERPDGSNFTLKIRSTKLEDSAMYFCASSAVWPDRGAGEQYFGPGTRLTVT.